The clone carrying this TCR beta chain is deemed medium-sized (0.01 to 0.1%). No antigen is known for it. The data were taken from a study of spatial heterogeneity in lung cancer. Study-wide context: The mean occurrence of each unique TCR and UMI combination in raw reads exceeded nine.

From the 5' RACE reads, TCRdb called clonotypes with MiXCR, one entry per CDR3 protein. Among fewer than 8,500 distinct CDR3 sequences listed, roughly 8.7% were seen once. Overall study results and limits: Counts that tracked tumor mutation counts were those of expanded intratumoral alpha and beta TCRs. Alpha chain coverage of tumor T cells was estimated at 6.5% to 7.5%, and beta chain coverage at 13% to 15%.

The sample's time point: sample taken at primary tumor resection. Unsorted tumor, nontumor lung tissue or cryopreserved PBMC supplied the whole RNA. This sample comprised lung tumor tissue, obtained at surgery. The sequence was collected from a male donor with early-stage non-small cell lung cancer.

The CDR3 bases are TGTGCCAGCAGCCGGGGGGATCAGCCCCAGCATTTT. This translates into CASSRGDQPQHF. This rearrangement joins TRBV3-1 to TRBJ1-5; D is possibly TRBD1 (5 bases). Trimming took 4 bases from V and 5 from J, leaving 6 bases between them. CDR3 size: 12 residues. From germline, CDR1 is LGHDT and CDR2 YNNKEL (reference sequence).